This T cell receptor (beta chain) appears in the sequencing data of a study of T cells in Graves' hyperthyroidism and ophthalmopathy. The CDR3 sequence is 14 residues long. Germline CDR1 and CDR2: SNHLY and FYNNEI. V was clipped by 5 bases and J by 7 bases, with 14 bases between them. This clonotype has a handful of counts. Template material for amplifying TCR beta CDR3 regions consisted of RNA transcripts. A first-round RT-PCR of the TCR CDR3 used the HTBI primer set. One entry per CDR3 protein, called by TCRdb with MiXCR from the multiplex PCR reads. Among some 300,000 distinct CDR3 sequences listed, approximately 18% were seen once.

The rearrangement uses TRBV2 and TRBJ2-2, with a weak D call TRBD2 (6 bases). The specimen sequenced was blood. The receptor was isolated from a man aged 50-60 years with Graves' ophthalmopathy. CDR3 sequence reads: CASSSPSEGGELFF. The CDR3 nucleotides read TGTGCCAGCAGTAGCCCTAGCGAGGGCGGGGAGCTGTTTTTT.